A single sample gave rise to the 26 T cell receptor beta chains below, sequenced in a study of response to subunit inactivated influenza vaccine. From the RT-PCR reads, TCRdb called clonotypes with MiXCR, one entry per CDR3 protein. The data contain under 550,000 distinct CDR3 sequences, less than 7.5% of them singletons. This sample comprised PBMCs from blood, obtained less than 25 months after vaccination. The receptors originated from a man between 50 and 75 years old who received an inactivated influenza vaccine.

In this sample, this clonotype turned up many times. The chain links TRBV18 to TRBJ2-6; D ambiguous. The CDR3 is 16 residues long. Germline V gene data show CDR1 as KGHSH and CDR2 as LQKENI. Trimming removed 3 bases from V and 12 bases from J, with 21 bases in between. DNA for the CDR3: TGTGCCAGCTCACCGGACCAGCCCGCTTCTCCGGGCGTCCTGACTTTC. Residues: CASSPDQPASPGVLTF.

The chain employs TRBV6-2 or TRBV6-3 and TRBJ2-5, with D unclear. CDR1 and CDR2 (germline): MNHEY, SVGEGT. The V end lost 8 bases, the J end lost 2 bases, and 9 bases lay between the germline ends. The CDR3 runs to 12 residues. This CDR3 is CASQDPQETQYF. The CDR3 region has the DNA TGTGCCAGCCAGGACCCACAAGAGACCCAGTACTTC.

This clonotype was found many times. The chain combines TRBV5-1 with TRBJ1-2; D remains unclear. This CDR3 spans 15 amino acids. From germline, CDR1 is SGHRS and CDR2 YFSETQ. V was pared by 0 bases and J by 0 bases, with 9 bases between. The CDR3 DNA follows: TGCGCCAGCAGCTTGGTCGGCTCCGCTAACTATGGCTACACCTTC. Protein: CASSLVGSANYGYTF.

The sample holds a few counts of this clonotype. This sequence joins TRBV7-2 and TRBJ2-6; D gene unclear. V gave up 1 base and J gave up 3 bases, with 13 bases separating them. This CDR3 comprises 17 residues. The V gene's germline CDR1 is SGHTA and CDR2 FQGNSA. Here the CDR3 DNA reads TGTGCCAGCAGCTTAGGCGGTCAGGTCCGTGGGGCCAACGTCCTGACTTTC. It is translated as CASSLGGQVRGANVLTF.

This clonotype has a handful of counts. V is TRBV4-1 and J is TRBJ2-7; no clear D gene. Germline-derived CDR1 and CDR2 are MGHRA and YSYEKL. The CDR3 has 16 amino acids. V lost 4 bases and J 1 base, leaving 17 bases between the germline ends. The CDR3 DNA reads as TGCGCCAGCAGCCGAGCCGGTACAGCAAATTCCTACGAGCAGTACTTC. Encoded protein: CASSRAGTANSYEQYF.

This rearrangement joins TRBV7-2 to TRBJ2-5; maybe TRBD2 (7 bases). V lost 3 bases and J 5 bases, leaving 16 bases between the germline ends. CDR3 length: 15 amino acids. Germline loops: CDR1 SGHTA, CDR2 FQGNSA. The CDR3 protein is CASSFNLGGAETQYF. The CDR3 coding sequence is TGTGCCAGCAGCTTCAACTTGGGGGGGGCGGAGACCCAGTACTTC.

This chain links TRBV6-5 with TRBJ1-4; TRBD1 matches 10 bases. After removal of 2 bases from V and 2 bases from J, the junction contained 5 bases not matched to a gene. CDR3 length: 17 residues. Germline V gene sequence: CDR1 MNHEY, CDR2 SVGAGI. The CDR3 region has the DNA TGTGCCAGCAGTTACGGGACAGGGGTCGAGACTAATGAAAAACTGTTTTTT. It is translated as CASSYGTGVETNEKLFF.

This clonotype was seen a handful of times. The CDR3 nucleotides are TGTGCCAGCAGCCGGGAGGGTAGGAGCTCCTACGAGCAGTACTTC. Its translation: CASSREGRSSYEQYF. J is TRBJ2-7 and V is TRBV2, with 8 bases matching TRBD2. V gave up 6 bases and J gave up 0 bases; unmatched junction bases: 7. Germline V lookup: CDR1 SNHLY, CDR2 FYNNEI. The CDR3 consists of 15 residues. The variable domain in full, completed from reference TRBV2 and TRBJ2-7, reads EPEVTQTPSHQVTQMGQEVILRCVPISNHLYFYWYRQILGQKVEFLVSFYNNEISEKSEIFDDQFSVERPDGSNFTLKIRSTKLEDSAMYFCASSREGRSSYEQYFGPGTRLTVT.

There are a few counts of this clonotype. This chain links TRBV12-3 or TRBV12-4 with TRBJ2-7; 10 nucleotides agree with TRBD2. With 6 bases clipped from V and 5 bases from J, the junction kept 16 bases outside the gene matches. This CDR3 has 17 residues. In nucleotides, the CDR3 is TGTGCCAGCAGCCCTCGTCTAGCGGGAGTTTCTCGACACGAGCAGTACTTC. Translated, it gives CASSPRLAGVSRHEQYF.

In this sample, this clonotype is medium-sized (0.01 to 0.1%). J is TRBJ2-7 and V is TRBV10-3; 10 bases match TRBD2. The CDR3 has 14 amino acids. V shed 0 bases and J 9 bases; nucleotides not matched to a gene: 5. In germline, CDR1 is ENHRY, CDR2 SYGVKD. CDR3: CAISESSSGGTQYF. In DNA, the CDR3 is TGTGCCATCAGTGAGTCGAGTAGCGGGGGGACGCAGTACTTC.

This clonotype was counted between two and nine times. The CDR3 sequence: CASSFDLGNEQFF. The CDR3 nucleotides are TGTGCCAGCAGCTTCGACCTGGGGAATGAGCAGTTCTTC. The chain couples TRBV7-9 to TRBJ2-1; D unclear. V lost 3 bases, J lost 7 bases, and 10 bases lay in between. The CDR3 is made up of 13 amino acids. The germline V gene has CDR1 SEHNR and CDR2 FQNEAQ (reference sequence).

At least ten counts were recorded for this clonotype. The chain combines TRBV20-1 with TRBJ2-7; TRBD1 matches 9 bases. After removal of 5 bases from V and 5 bases from J, the junction contained 7 bases not matched to a gene. The germline CDR1 and CDR2 sequences are DFQATT and SNEGSKA (reference sequence). The CDR3 covers 13 residues. This CDR3 reads CSAFSGTGNEQYF. Here the CDR3 DNA reads TGCAGTGCTTTCTCCGGGACAGGGAACGAGCAGTACTTC.

Many counts were recorded for this clonotype. The CDR3 protein is CATRTGGTDTQYF. DNA for the CDR3: TGTGCCACCCGGACAGGGGGCACAGATACGCAGTATTTT. The chain employs TRBV24-1 and TRBJ2-3, with 9 bases that match TRBD1. This CDR3 region has 13 residues. Germline CDR1 reads KGHDR; CDR2 reads SFDVKD. J was trimmed by 1 base and V by 9 bases; bases with no gene match: 1.

In this sample, this clonotype turned up a few times. The chain combines TRBV20-1 with TRBJ1-5; no firm D call. The CDR3 is 13 residues long. Per the germline V gene, CDR1 is DFQATT and CDR2 is SNEGSKA (reference sequence). V lost 3 bases and J 3 bases, leaving 9 bases between the germline ends. The CDR3 nucleotides are TGCAGTGCTAGTGACGGGTACAATCAGCCCCAGCATTTT. Protein product: CSASDGYNQPQHF.

This clonotype was found many times. The chain is built from TRBV4-2 and TRBJ2-7, with TRBD1 matching over 8 bases. Germline V lookup: CDR1 LGHNA, CDR2 YNFKEQ. Trimming at V came to 0 bases and at J to 7 bases, leaving 8 bases not matched to a gene. The CDR3 runs to 15 residues. CDR3 amino acids: CASSQESGQGREQYF. CDR3 coding DNA: TGTGCCAGCAGCCAAGAAAGCGGACAGGGAAGGGAGCAGTACTTC.

This chain connects TRBV7-9 to TRBJ2-1; TRBD2 agrees at 11 bases. This CDR3 region has 16 residues. Germline V CDR1 and CDR2: SEHNR, FQNEAQ (reference sequence). V lost 2 bases, J lost 5 bases, and 5 bases stayed unmatched. CDR3 in amino acids: CASSLKGLAVNNEQFF. In nucleotides, the CDR3 is TGTGCCAGCAGCTTAAAGGGACTAGCGGTAAACAATGAGCAGTTCTTC.

This clonotype was seen ten or more times. The chain links TRBV20-1 to TRBJ2-3; a possible D gene is TRBD2 (6 bases). Trimming removed 1 base at V and 2 bases at J, with 10 bases between. CDR3 length: 14 residues. The germline gives CDR1 DFQATT, CDR2 SNEGSKA (reference sequence). The CDR3 nucleotides read TGCAGTGCTAGAGGGCGGGGAAACACAGATACGCAGTATTTT. This codes for CSARGRGNTDTQYF.

This clonotype has ten or more counts. The rearrangement joins TRBV6-2 or TRBV6-3 to TRBJ2-1, with a possible D match to TRBD2 (5 bases). The CDR3 covers 11 residues. CDR1 and CDR2 (germline): MNHEY, SVGEGT. Trimming left V 7 bases short and J 9 bases short, with 10 bases between. Here the CDR3 DNA reads TGTGCCAGCACTAAACGGGGTGAGCAGTTCTTC. Its translation: CASTKRGEQFF.

This clonotype turned up a few times. This chain uses TRBV24-1 with TRBJ2-7; TRBD2 matches at 13 bases. Germline lookup yields CDR1 KGHDR and CDR2 SFDVKD. CDR3 length equals 13 residues. The J segment lost 5 bases and the V segment lost 9 bases, leaving 3 bases of the junction unmatched. This chain's CDR3 is CATQLAGGDEQYF. The CDR3 nucleotides read TGTGCCACCCAACTAGCGGGAGGGGACGAGCAGTACTTC.

The chain is built from TRBV11-2 and TRBJ2-3; 7 bases agree with TRBD1. The length of the CDR3 is 15 residues. The germline CDR1 and CDR2 sequences are SGHAT and FQNNGV. The V gene end was trimmed by 5 bases and the J gene end by 4 bases; junction bases not matched to a gene: 9. The CDR3 loop reads CASSPRGLFADTQYF. The CDR3 DNA reads as TGTGCCAGCAGCCCTAGGGGGCTTTTCGCAGATACGCAGTATTTT.

This clonotype was counted a few times. The genes are TRBV30 and TRBJ1-6; D is perhaps TRBD1 (5 bases). Germline-derived CDR1 and CDR2 are GTSNPN and SVGIG (reference sequence). Trimming cost V 0 bases and J 10 bases, with 10 bases left between them. This CDR3 is built from 13 residues. The CDR3 reads CAWSVQELSPLHF. CDR3 in DNA: TGTGCCTGGAGTGTACAGGAGCTCTCACCCCTCCACTTT.

The genes are TRBV30 and TRBJ2-2; TRBD1 matches 10 bases. CDR1 GTSNPN and CDR2 SVGIG come from the germline V gene (reference sequence). The CDR3 extends over 13 amino acids. The junction had 3 bases not matched to a gene; V was cut back by 5 bases and J by 6 bases. CDR3 sequence (DNA): TGTGCCTGGGGGACAGGGGTTCCCGGGGAGCTGTTTTTT. It translates to CAWGTGVPGELFF.

This clonotype turned up a few times. The V and J genes are TRBV28 and TRBJ2-7; 7 bases map to TRBD1. Trimming removed 4 bases from V and 0 bases from J; junction bases left unmatched: 6. The CDR3 totals 15 residues. Germline CDR1 is MDHEN and CDR2 is SYDVKM. The CDR3 bases are TGTGCCAGCAGTTCCGTGACAGGGAGCTCCTACGAGCAGTACTTC. Encoded protein: CASSSVTGSSYEQYF.

V usage is TRBV9 and J usage is TRBJ2-1, with 11 bases lining up with TRBD1. Looked up from germline, CDR1 is SGDLS and CDR2 is YYNGEE. The ends lost 4 bases at V and 8 bases at J; junction bases unmatched: 11. This CDR3 comprises 16 residues. CDR3 region: CASSTGGQGGFDEQFF. CDR3 coding DNA: TGTGCCAGCAGCACAGGGGGACAGGGGGGCTTCGATGAGCAGTTCTTC. The whole variable domain, remainder taken from reference TRBV9 and TRBJ2-1, is DSGVTQTPKHLITATGQRVTLRCSPRSGDLSVYWYQQSLDQGLQFLIQYYNGEERAKGNILERFSAQQFPDLHSELNLSSLELGDSALYFCASSTGGQGGFDEQFFGPGTRLTVL.

This clonotype was detected only a few times. The V call is TRBV4-1, the J call TRBJ1-4; weak D call: TRBD1 (6 bases). Trimming left V 1 base short and J 5 bases short, with 14 bases between. There are 16 residues in the CDR3. The germline V gene encodes CDR1 MGHRA and CDR2 YSYEKL. The CDR3 nucleotides are TGCGCCAGCAGCCAAGGCTGGACAGTACTAAATGAAAAACTGTTTTTT. This encodes CASSQGWTVLNEKLFF.

This sequence joins TRBV28 and TRBJ2-7; D is possibly TRBD1 (5 bases). V was shortened by 3 bases and J by 7 bases, with 16 bases between the two germline ends. The germline CDR1 and CDR2 sequences are MDHEN and SYDVKM. The CDR3 loop spans 14 amino acids. Written as DNA, the CDR3 is TGTGCCAGCAGTTTTGGCAGGCACCAGGGAGAGCAGTACTTC. The encoded protein is CASSFGRHQGEQYF.